The TCR beta chain described here comes from a study of blood T cells in healthy people across ages. Peripheral blood, around 9.4 milliliters per donor, was collected. The germline CDR1 and CDR2 sequences are MDHEN and SYDVKM. The CDR3 length is 16 residues. V lost 2 bases to trimming and J lost 2 bases; unmatched junction nucleotides: 8. Combining a sample-barcoded 5' primer with a J-beta primer mix, a second PCR ran for about 6 to 11 cycles. Each CDR3 protein is one row after TCRdb ran MiXCR on the 5' RACE reads. The sample has about 940,000 distinct CDR3 sequences; about 48% are singletons. The receptor comes from a man younger than 40 in good health. The sample consisted of blood. The chain carries TRBV28 and TRBJ2-7; 8 nucleotides line up with TRBD1. CDR3 nucleotides: TGTGCCAGCAGTTTAGGTGCGGGACAGGAGACCTACGAGCAGTACTTC. Its translation is CASSLGAGQETYEQYF.